One and the same sample provided the 14 T cell receptor beta chains below, sequenced in a study of shared clonotypes between healthy human individuals. Libraries were prepared by immunoSEQ multiplex PCR; TCRdb keeps only in-frame clonotypes and omits some of them. The top ten clones hold approximately 0.4% of a sample with roughly 1,600,000 clones, approximately 98.5% of them seen once. Sequencing was done on a sample of naive CD4+ T cells sorted from blood. The subset here: CD45RA+ positively selected. The receptor source for this set is a man aged 25 to 40 in good health.

The V and J genes are TRBV11-2 and TRBJ1-3, with a weak D call TRBD1 (5 bases). The CDR3 consists of 16 residues. V lost 4 bases to trimming and J lost 0 bases, with 13 bases between them. Germline CDR1 is SGHAT and CDR2 is FQNNGV. The DNA of the CDR3 is TGTGCCAGCAGCTCTCGGACACATCGCTCTGGAAACACCATATATTTT. This translates into CASSSRTHRSGNTIYF.

The gene calls are TRBV28 and TRBJ1-2; 7 nucleotides match TRBD1. From germline, CDR1 is MDHEN and CDR2 SYDVKM. The CDR3 runs to 13 residues. Trimming removed 6 bases from V and 4 bases from J; junction bases left unmatched: 5. Here the CDR3 reads CASSPQGFYGYTF. Here the CDR3 DNA reads TGTGCCAGCAGCCCACAGGGGTTCTATGGCTACACCTTC.

J is TRBJ2-6 and V is TRBV2; no reliable D call. CDR3 length: 15 residues. V lost 5 bases, J lost 2 bases, and 10 bases lay in between. Germline V gene data show CDR1 as SNHLY and CDR2 as FYNNEI. The chain's CDR3 is CASSRDTTGANVLTF. The CDR3 coding sequence is TGTGCCAGCAGTCGCGACACAACTGGGGCCAACGTCCTGACTTTC.

The chain employs TRBV7-9 and TRBJ2-7; D tentatively reads TRBD1 or TRBD2 (5 bases each). V dropped 5 bases and J dropped 3 bases, with 14 bases sitting between them. Germline V gives CDR1 SEHNR, CDR2 FQNEAQ (reference sequence). The CDR3 is made up of 14 amino acids. CDR3 nucleotide sequence: TGTGCCAGCAGCCGGGGCGGTGGGGACTACGAGCAGTACTTC. The encoded protein is CASSRGGGDYEQYF.

The V gene is TRBV13, the J gene TRBJ2-2, with D perhaps TRBD2 (5 bases). The CDR3 contains 19 residues. Between the trimmed V and J ends, which lost 0 bases and 0 bases, there was a span of 17 bases. From germline, CDR1 is PRHDT and CDR2 FYEKMQ (reference sequence). The DNA of the CDR3 is TGTGCCAGCAGCTTAGGTGTGTTAGTGAGCGGATCGAACACCGGGGAGCTGTTTTTT. Its translation: CASSLGVLVSGSNTGELFF.

The J gene is TRBJ1-4, the V gene TRBV10-3; D remains ambiguous. V lost 10 bases, J lost 0 bases, and 9 bases lay in between. Germline V gives CDR1 ENHRY, CDR2 SYGVKD. The CDR3 has 13 amino acids. The CDR3 region is CATSPATNEKLFF. The CDR3 nucleotides read TGTGCCACCTCGCCGGCAACTAATGAAAAACTGTTTTTT.

The CDR3 DNA reads as TGTGCCAGCAGTGATCCTAGCGGGAGTCCCCGCGGGGAGCAGTTCTTC. Amino acids: CASSDPSGSPRGEQFF. The rearrangement uses TRBV25-1 and TRBJ2-1; 10 bases map to TRBD2. The junction had 12 bases not matched to a gene; V was cut back by 3 bases and J by 10 bases. This CDR3 comprises 16 residues. CDR1 MGHDK and CDR2 SYGVNS come from the germline V gene. The variable domain in full, completed from reference TRBV25-1 and TRBJ2-1, reads EADIYQTPRYLVIGTGKKITLECSQTMGHDKMYWYQQDPGMELHLIHYSYGVNSTEKGDLSSESTVSRIRTEHFPLTLESARPSHTSQYLCASSDPSGSPRGEQFFGPGTRLTVL.

The V and J genes are TRBV10-1 and TRBJ2-1; 8 nucleotides align to TRBD2. Trimming cost V 2 bases and J 6 bases; bases outside gene matches: 18. CDR3 length: 19 amino acids. The germline V gene encodes CDR1 WNHNN and CDR2 SYGVQD (reference sequence). The CDR3 sequence: CASSETLIAGSRVSNEQFF. In DNA, the CDR3 is TGCGCCAGCAGTGAGACACTCATAGCGGGGAGTAGGGTCAGCAATGAGCAGTTCTTC.

The J gene is TRBJ2-5, the V gene TRBV7-3; D not resolved. Trimming took 5 bases from V and 3 from J, leaving 10 bases between them. CDR3 size: 13 residues. Germline-derived CDR1 and CDR2 are SGHTA and FQGTGA. DNA of the CDR3: TGTGCCAGCAGCATGGACCCCAAAGAGACCCAGTACTTC. The encoded protein is CASSMDPKETQYF. The full variable domain, in which reference TRBV7-3 and TRBJ2-5 provide the parts outside the CDR3, is GAGVSQTPSNKVTEKGKYVELRCDPISGHTALYWYRQSLGQGPEFLIYFQGTGAADDSGLPNDRFFAVRPEGSVSTLKIQRTERGDSAVYLCASSMDPKETQYFGPGTRLLVL.

The chain is built from TRBV18 and TRBJ2-3; D ambiguous. The V end lost 8 bases, the J end lost 5 bases, and 8 bases lay between the germline ends. CDR3 length: 11 residues. Germline assignment: CDR1 KGHSH and CDR2 LQKENI. The CDR3 DNA reads as TGTGCCAGCCCAGTGGGAGATACGCAGTATTTT. Protein sequence: CASPVGDTQYF.

The chain couples TRBV5-1 to TRBJ2-3; 7 bases align to TRBD2. V lost 4 bases and J lost 2; bases outside the gene matches: 7. Germline assignment: CDR1 SGHRS and CDR2 YFSETQ. The CDR3 sequence is 15 residues long. CDR3 loop: CASSTASGFTDTQYF. The CDR3 nucleotides are TGCGCCAGCAGCACAGCTAGCGGATTCACAGATACGCAGTATTTT. The full variable domain, rest sourced from reference TRBV5-1 and TRBJ2-3, is KAGVTQTPRYLIKTRGQQVTLSCSPISGHRSVSWYQQTPGQGLQFLFEYFSETQRNKGNFPGRFSGRQFSNSRSEMNVSTLELGDSALYLCASSTASGFTDTQYFGPGTRLTVL.

The chain carries TRBV19 and TRBJ2-3; 11 nucleotides match TRBD2. J gave up 2 bases and V 2 bases, and 3 bases lay outside the gene matches. CDR1 is LNHDA and CDR2 is SQIVND in the germline V gene (reference sequence). This CDR3 is built from 16 residues. DNA for the CDR3: TGTGCCAGTAGTATAACTAGCGGGGGCTACACAGATACGCAGTATTTT. Amino acid sequence: CASSITSGGYTDTQYF.

As concerns this clone: The same CDR3 also results from other DNA sequences found in this sample. The chain links TRBV7-9 to TRBJ1-1; tentative D call: TRBD1 (5 bases). V lost 0 bases and J lost 3, with 5 bases in between. This CDR3 is 13 amino acids long. From germline, CDR1 is SEHNR and CDR2 FQNEAQ (reference sequence). In nucleotides, the CDR3 is TGTGCCAGCAGCTTAGCAGGGGACACTGAAGCTTTCTTT. This sequence encodes CASSLAGDTEAFF.

This clone was detected only once. The gene calls are TRBV2 and TRBJ2-5, with a possible D match to TRBD2 (6 bases). The CDR3 has 14 amino acids. Germline lookup yields CDR1 SNHLY and CDR2 FYNNEI. V gave up 8 bases and J gave up 4 bases, with 17 bases separating them. In nucleotides, the CDR3 is TGTGCCAGCGGGTTAGCGGCGCCACGAGAGACCCAGTACTTC. Its protein is CASGLAAPRETQYF.